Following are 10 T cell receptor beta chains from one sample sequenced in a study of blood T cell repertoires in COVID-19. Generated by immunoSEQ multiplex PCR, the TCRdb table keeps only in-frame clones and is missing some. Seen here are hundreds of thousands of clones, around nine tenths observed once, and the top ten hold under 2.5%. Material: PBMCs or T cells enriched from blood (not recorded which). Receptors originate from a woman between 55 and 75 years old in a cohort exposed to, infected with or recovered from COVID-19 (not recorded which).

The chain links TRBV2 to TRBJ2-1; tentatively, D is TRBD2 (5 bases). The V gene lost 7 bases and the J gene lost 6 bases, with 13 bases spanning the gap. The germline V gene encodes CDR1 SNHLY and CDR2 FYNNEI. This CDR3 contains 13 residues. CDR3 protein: CASKLEGPNEQFF. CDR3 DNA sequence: TGTGCCAGCAAACTAGAAGGCCCCAATGAGCAGTTCTTC.

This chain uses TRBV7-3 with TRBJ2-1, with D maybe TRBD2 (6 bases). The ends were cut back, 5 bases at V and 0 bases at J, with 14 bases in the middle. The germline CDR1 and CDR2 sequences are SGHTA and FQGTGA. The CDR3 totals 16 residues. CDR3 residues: CASSLTLASSYNEQFF. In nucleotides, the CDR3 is TGTGCCAGCAGCCTGACCCTAGCGAGCTCCTACAATGAGCAGTTCTTC.

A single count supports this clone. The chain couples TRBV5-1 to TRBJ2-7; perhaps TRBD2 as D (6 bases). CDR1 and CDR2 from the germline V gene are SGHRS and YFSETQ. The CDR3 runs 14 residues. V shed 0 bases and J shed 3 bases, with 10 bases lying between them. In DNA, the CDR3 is TGCGCCAGCAGCTTGGCTAGCGCCCACTACGAGCAGTACTTC. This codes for CASSLASAHYEQYF.

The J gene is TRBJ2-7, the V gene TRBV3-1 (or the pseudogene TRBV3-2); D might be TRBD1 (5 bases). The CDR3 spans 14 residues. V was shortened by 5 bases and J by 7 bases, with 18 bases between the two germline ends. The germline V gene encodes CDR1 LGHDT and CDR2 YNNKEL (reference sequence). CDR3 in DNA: TGTGCCAGCAGCTTGCTCCAGGGTGGTATGGAGCAGTACTTC. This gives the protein CASSLLQGGMEQYF.

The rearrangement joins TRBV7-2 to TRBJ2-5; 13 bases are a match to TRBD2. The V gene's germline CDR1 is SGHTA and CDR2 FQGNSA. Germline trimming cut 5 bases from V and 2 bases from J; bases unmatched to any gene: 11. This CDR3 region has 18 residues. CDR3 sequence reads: CASSPPSGTSGKQETQYF. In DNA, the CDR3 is TGTGCCAGCAGCCCACCTTCCGGGACTAGCGGGAAGCAAGAGACCCAGTACTTC.

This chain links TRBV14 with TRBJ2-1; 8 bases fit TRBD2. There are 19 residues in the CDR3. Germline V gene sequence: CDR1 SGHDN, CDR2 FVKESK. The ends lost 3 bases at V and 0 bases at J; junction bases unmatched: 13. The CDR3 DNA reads TGTGCCAGCAGCCATGCCCCAAGGGTAGCGGGATTCTCCTACAATGAGCAGTTCTTC. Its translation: CASSHAPRVAGFSYNEQFF.

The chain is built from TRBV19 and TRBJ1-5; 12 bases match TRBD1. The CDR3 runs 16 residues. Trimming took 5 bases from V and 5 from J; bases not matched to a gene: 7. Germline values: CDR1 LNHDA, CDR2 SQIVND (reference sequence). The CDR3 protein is CASSLPGQGADQPQHF. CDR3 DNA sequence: TGTGCCAGTAGTTTACCGGGACAGGGGGCCGATCAGCCCCAGCATTTT.

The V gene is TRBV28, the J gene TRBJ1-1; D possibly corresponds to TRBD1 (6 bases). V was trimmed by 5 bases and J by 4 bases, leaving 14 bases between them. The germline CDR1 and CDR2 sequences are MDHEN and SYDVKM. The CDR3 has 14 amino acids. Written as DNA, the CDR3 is TGTGCCAGCAGTAGGAATCTAGGGGGCACTGAAGCTTTCTTT. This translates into CASSRNLGGTEAFF.

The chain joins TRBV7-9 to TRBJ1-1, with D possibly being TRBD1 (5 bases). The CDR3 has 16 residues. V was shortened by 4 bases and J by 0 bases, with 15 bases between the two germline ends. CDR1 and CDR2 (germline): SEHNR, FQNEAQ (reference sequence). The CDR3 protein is CASSSPGGPLNTEAFF. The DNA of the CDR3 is TGTGCCAGCAGCTCTCCCGGGGGTCCCCTGAACACTGAAGCTTTCTTT. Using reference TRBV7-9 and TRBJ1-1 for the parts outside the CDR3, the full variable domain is DTGVSQNPRHKITKRGQNVTFRCDPISEHNRLYWYRQTLGQGPEFLTYFQNEAQLEKSRLLSDRFSAERPKGSFSTLEIQRTEQGDSAMYLCASSSPGGPLNTEAFFGQGTRLTVV.

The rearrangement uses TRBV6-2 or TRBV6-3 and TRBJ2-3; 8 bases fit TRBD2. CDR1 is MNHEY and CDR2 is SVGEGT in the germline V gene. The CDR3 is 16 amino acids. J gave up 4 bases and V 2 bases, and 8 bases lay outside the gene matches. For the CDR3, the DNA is TGTGCCAGCAGTTACAGGGCCAGCGGGAGACCAGATACGCAGTATTTT. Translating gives CASSYRASGRPDTQYF.